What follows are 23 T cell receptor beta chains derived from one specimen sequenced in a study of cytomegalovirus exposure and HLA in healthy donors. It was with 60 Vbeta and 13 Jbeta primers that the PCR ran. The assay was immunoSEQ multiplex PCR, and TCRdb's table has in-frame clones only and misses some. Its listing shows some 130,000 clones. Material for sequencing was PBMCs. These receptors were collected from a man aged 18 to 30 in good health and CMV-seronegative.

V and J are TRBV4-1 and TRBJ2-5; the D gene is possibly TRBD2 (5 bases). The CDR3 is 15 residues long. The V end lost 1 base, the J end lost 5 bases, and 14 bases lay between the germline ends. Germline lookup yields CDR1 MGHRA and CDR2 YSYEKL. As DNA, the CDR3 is TGCGCCAGCAGCCAAGTTGAGGGAATGGGGGAGACCCAGTACTTC. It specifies CASSQVEGMGETQYF.

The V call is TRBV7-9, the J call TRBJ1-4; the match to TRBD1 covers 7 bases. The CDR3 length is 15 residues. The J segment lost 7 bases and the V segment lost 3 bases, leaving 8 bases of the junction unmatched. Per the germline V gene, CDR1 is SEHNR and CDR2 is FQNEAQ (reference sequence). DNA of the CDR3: TGTGCCAGCAGCTTTCGAGGGGGCGAGGGTGAAAAACTGTTTTTT. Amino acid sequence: CASSFRGGEGEKLFF.

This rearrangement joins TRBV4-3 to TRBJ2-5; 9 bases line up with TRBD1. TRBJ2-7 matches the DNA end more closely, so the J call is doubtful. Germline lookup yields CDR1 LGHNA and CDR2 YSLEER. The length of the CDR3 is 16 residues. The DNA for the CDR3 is TGCGCCAGCAGCCAAGTCCTCGGGACAGGGACCTACGAGCAGTACTTC. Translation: CASSQVLGTGTYEQYF.

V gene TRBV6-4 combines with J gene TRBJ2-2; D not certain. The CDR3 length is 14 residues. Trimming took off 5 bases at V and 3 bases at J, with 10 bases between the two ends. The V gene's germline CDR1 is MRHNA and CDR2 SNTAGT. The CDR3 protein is CASSQADDTGELFF. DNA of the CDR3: TGTGCCAGCAGTCAAGCTGATGACACCGGGGAGCTGTTTTTT.

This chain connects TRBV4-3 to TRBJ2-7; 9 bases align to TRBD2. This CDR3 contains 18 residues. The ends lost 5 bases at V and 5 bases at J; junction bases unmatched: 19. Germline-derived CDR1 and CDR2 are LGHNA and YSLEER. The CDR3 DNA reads TGCGCCAGCAGCGTACAAAGGCACTATGGAGCGGGGGGCCACGAGCAGTACTTC. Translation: CASSVQRHYGAGGHEQYF.

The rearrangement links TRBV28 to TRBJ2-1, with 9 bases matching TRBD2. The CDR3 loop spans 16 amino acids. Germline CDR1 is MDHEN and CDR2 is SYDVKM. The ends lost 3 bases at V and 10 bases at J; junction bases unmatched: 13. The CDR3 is CASSFVTSGFTIEQFF. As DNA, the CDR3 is TGTGCCAGCAGTTTTGTGACTAGCGGTTTTACAATCGAGCAGTTCTTC.

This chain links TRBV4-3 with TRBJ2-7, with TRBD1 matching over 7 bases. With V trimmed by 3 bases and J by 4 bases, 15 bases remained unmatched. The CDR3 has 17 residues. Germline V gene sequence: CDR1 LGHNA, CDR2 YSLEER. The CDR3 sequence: CASSHGRGLGLMYEQYF. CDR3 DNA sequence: TGCGCCAGCAGCCACGGCAGGGGGTTGGGGCTCATGTACGAGCAGTACTTC.

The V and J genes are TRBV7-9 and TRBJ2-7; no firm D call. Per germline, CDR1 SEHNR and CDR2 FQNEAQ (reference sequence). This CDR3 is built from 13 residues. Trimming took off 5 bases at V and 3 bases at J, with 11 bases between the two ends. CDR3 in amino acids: CASSPEPYYEQYF. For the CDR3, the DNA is TGTGCCAGCAGCCCAGAACCATACTACGAGCAGTACTTC.

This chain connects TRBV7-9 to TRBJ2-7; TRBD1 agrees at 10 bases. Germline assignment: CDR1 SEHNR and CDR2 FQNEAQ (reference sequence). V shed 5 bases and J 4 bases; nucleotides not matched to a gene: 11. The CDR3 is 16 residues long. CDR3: CASSVRRDRGDYEQYF. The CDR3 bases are TGTGCCAGCAGCGTCCGCAGGGACAGGGGTGATTACGAGCAGTACTTC.

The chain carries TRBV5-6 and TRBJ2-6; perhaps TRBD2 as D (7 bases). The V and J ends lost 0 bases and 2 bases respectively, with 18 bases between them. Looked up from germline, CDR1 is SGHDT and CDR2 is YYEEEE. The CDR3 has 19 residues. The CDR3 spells CASSLVGGQGRTGANVLTF. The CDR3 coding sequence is TGTGCCAGCAGCTTGGTGGGGGGGCAGGGTAGGACTGGGGCCAACGTCCTGACTTTC. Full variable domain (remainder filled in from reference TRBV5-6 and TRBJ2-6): DAGVTQSPTHLIKTRGQQVTLRCSPKSGHDTVSWYQQALGQGPQFIFQYYEEEERQRGNFPDRFSGHQFPNYSSELNVNALLLGDSALYLCASSLVGGQGRTGANVLTFGAGSRLTVL.

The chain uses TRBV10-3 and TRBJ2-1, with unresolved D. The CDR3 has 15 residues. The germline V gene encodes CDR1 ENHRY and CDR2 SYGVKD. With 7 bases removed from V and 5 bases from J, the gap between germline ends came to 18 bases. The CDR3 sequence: CAITPSDPSNNEQFF. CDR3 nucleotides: TGTGCCATCACCCCGTCCGATCCCAGTAACAATGAGCAGTTCTTC.

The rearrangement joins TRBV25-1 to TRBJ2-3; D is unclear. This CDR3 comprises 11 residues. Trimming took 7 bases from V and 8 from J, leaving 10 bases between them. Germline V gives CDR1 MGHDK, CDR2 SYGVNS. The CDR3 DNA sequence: TGTGCCAGCACCCAAGGCGGTACGCAGTATTTT. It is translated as CASTQGGTQYF. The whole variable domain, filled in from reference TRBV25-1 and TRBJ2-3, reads EADIYQTPRYLVIGTGKKITLECSQTMGHDKMYWYQQDPGMELHLIHYSYGVNSTEKGDLSSESTVSRIRTEHFPLTLESARPSHTSQYLCASTQGGTQYFGPGTRLTVL.

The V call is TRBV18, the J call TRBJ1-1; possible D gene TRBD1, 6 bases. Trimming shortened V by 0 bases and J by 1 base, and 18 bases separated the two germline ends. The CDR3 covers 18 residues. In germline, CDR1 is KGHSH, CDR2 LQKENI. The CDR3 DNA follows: TGTGCCAGCTCACCACCAAGGGACAAGGGCTCCGGGAACACTGAAGCTTTCTTT. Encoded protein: CASSPPRDKGSGNTEAFF.

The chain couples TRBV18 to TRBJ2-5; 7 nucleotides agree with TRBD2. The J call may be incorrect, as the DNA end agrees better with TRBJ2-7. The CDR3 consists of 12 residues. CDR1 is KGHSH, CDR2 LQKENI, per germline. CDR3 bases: TGTGCCAGCTCACAAGCGGGGAACGAGCAGTACTTC. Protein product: CASSQAGNEQYF.

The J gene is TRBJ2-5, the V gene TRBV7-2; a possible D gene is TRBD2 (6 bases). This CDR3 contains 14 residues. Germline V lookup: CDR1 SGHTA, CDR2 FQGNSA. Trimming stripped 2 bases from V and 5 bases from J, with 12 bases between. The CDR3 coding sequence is TGTGCCAGCAGCTTATACGGGAGAGAGGAGACCCAGTACTTC. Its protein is CASSLYGREETQYF.

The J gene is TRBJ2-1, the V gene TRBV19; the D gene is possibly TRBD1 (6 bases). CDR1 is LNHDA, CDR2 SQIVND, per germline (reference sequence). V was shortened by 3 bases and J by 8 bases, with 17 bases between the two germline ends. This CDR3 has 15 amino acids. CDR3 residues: CASSIRTVQVYEQFF. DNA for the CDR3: TGTGCCAGTAGTATCCGGACAGTTCAAGTATATGAGCAGTTCTTC. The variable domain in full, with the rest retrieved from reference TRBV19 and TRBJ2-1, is DGGITQSPKYLFRKEGQNVTLSCEQNLNHDAMYWYRQDPGQGLRLIYYSQIVNDFQKGDIAEGYSVSREKKESFPLTVTSAQKNPTAFYLCASSIRTVQVYEQFFGPGTRLTVL.

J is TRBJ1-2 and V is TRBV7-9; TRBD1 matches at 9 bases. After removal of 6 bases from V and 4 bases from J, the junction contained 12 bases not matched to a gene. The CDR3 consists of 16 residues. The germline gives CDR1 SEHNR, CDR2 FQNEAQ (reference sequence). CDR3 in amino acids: CASRRELGQGGYGYTF. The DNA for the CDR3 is TGTGCCAGCAGACGTGAATTGGGACAGGGAGGCTATGGCTACACCTTC. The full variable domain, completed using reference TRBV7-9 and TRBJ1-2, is DTGVSQNPRHKITKRGQNVTFRCDPISEHNRLYWYRQTLGQGPEFLTYFQNEAQLEKSRLLSDRFSAERPKGSFSTLEIQRTEQGDSAMYLCASRRELGQGGYGYTFGSGTRLTVV.

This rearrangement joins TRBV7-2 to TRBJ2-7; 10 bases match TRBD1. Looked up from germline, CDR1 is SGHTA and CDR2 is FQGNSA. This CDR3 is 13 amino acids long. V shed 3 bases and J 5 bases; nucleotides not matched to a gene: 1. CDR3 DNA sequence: TGTGCCAGCAGCTTGGGGACAGGGGACGAGCAGTACTTC. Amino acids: CASSLGTGDEQYF.

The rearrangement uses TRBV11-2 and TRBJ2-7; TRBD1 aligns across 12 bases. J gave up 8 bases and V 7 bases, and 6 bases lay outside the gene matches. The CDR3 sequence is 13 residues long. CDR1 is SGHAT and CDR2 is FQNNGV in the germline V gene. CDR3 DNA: TGTGCCAGCACCACGGGACAGGGGGCTCAGCAGTACTTC. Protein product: CASTTGQGAQQYF. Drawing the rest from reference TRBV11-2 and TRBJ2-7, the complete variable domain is EAGVAQSPRYKIIEKRQSVAFWCNPISGHATLYWYQQILGQGPKLLIQFQNNGVVDDSQLPKDRFSAERLKGVDSTLKIQPAKLEDSAVYLCASTTGQGAQQYFGPGTRLTVT.

This chain's CDR3 is CASSWSDYTGELFF. In DNA, the CDR3 is TGTGCCAGCAGCTGGAGCGACTACACCGGGGAGCTGTTTTTT. The chain combines TRBV5-8 with TRBJ2-2; D is unresolved. V was clipped by 3 bases and J by 3 bases, with 9 bases between them. This CDR3 region has 14 residues. Looked up from germline, CDR1 is SGHTS and CDR2 is YDEGEE. Variable domain in full (rest from reference TRBV5-8 and TRBJ2-2): EAGVTQSPTHLIKTRGQQATLRCSPISGHTSVYWYQQALGLGLQFLLWYDEGEERNRGNFPPRFSGRQFPNYSSELNVNALELEDSALYLCASSWSDYTGELFFGEGSRLTVL.

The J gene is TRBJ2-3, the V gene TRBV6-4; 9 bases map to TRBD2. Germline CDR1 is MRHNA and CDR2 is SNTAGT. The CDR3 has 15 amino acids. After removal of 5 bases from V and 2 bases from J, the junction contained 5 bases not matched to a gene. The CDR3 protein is CASSPVAGDTDTQYF. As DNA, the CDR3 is TGTGCCAGCAGTCCGGTAGCGGGGGACACAGATACGCAGTATTTT.

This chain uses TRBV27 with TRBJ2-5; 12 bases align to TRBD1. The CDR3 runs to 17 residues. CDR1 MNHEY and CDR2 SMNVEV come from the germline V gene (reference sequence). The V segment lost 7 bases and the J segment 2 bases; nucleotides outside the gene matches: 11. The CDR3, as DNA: TGTGCCAGCACCTCGCGTCGGGACAGGGGGCAACAAGAGACCCAGTACTTC. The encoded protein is CASTSRRDRGQQETQYF.

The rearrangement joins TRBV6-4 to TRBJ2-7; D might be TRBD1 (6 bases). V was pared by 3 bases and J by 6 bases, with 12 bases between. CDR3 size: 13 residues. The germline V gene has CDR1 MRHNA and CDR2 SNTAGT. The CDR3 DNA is TGTGCCAGCAGTGAAACAGGGTACGGCGAGCAGTACTTC. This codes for CASSETGYGEQYF.